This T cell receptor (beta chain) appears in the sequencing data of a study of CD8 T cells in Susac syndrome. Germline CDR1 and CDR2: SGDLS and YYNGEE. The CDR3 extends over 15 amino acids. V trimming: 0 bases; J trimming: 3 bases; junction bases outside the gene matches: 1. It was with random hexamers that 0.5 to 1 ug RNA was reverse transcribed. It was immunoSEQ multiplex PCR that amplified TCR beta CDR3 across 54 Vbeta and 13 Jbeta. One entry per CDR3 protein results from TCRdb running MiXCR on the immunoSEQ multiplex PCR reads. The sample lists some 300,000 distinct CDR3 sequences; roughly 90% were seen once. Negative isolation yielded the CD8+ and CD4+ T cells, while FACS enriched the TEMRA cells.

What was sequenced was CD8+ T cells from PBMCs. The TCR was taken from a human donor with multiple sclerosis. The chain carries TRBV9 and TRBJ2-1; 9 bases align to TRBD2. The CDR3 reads CASSVDSGGYNEQFF. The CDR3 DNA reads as TGTGCCAGCAGCGTAGATAGCGGGGGCTACAATGAGCAGTTCTTC. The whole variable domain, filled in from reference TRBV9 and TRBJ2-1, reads DSGVTQTPKHLITATGQRVTLRCSPRSGDLSVYWYQQSLDQGLQFLIQYYNGEERAKGNILERFSAQQFPDLHSELNLSSLELGDSALYFCASSVDSGGYNEQFFGPGTRLTVL.